This T cell receptor (beta chain) was captured in a study of control samples from healthy donors and cancer patients. The V segment lost 3 bases and the J segment 7 bases; nucleotides outside the gene matches: 9. Germline values: CDR1 MNHEY, CDR2 SMNVEV (reference sequence). The CDR3 is 15 residues long. Some clones are missing from TCRdb's copy, which holds only in-frame ones; the method was immunoSEQ multiplex PCR. Among about 67,000 clones listed, about 87% were seen once. This sequence joins TRBV27 and TRBJ2-1; 7 nucleotides match TRBD1. What was sequenced was PBMCs. The clonotype comes from a woman in her forties or fifties with head and neck cancer. The DNA of the CDR3 is TGTGCCAGCAGTTTCCTTCCCGGGACAGAGAATGAGCAGTTCTTC. This gives the protein CASSFLPGTENEQFF.